This T cell receptor (beta chain) came from a study of T cells in Graves' hyperthyroidism and ophthalmopathy (dated by TCRdb to about 2019). About the full investigation: Peripheral blood was sampled at the time of initial diagnosis, prior to any treatment. TCR V-J signatures able to tell the groups apart were searched for in a discovery cohort of 90 to 100 patients, of whom more than 40 had Graves' ophthalmopathy and roughly 57 had stable Graves' hyperthyroidism. Whether ophthalmopathy could be predicted prospectively was tested in an independent validation cohort made up of 18 hyperthyroidism patients plus 17 patients who later progressed to ophthalmopathy. The roughly 91 discovery patients were randomly divided into training and test sets at a 7:3 ratio. Thyroid tissue and blood T-cell repertoires from about 6 Graves' hyperthyroidism patients were also compared in the study. Once sampling was done, hyperthyroidism patients were given methimazole at a starting dose of 30 mg daily, whereas ophthalmopathy patients were given high-dose intravenous methylprednisolone. TCR Vbeta CDR3 sequencing of 140 or so peripheral blood samples (43 ophthalmopathy, roughly 74 hyperthyroidism and some 17 progressor patients) is reported in the paper.

Comments on this clonotype: The antigen it binds to is not known. The input lacks base qualities; no much larger clone sits a single base away.

CDR1 and CDR2, per the germline V gene (reference sequence), are DFQATT and SNEGSKA. V gives up 0 bases and J gives up 0 bases, and the segment between their germline ends measures 12 bases. The CDR3, from cysteine to phenylalanine, totals 15 residues. Of the read, only the CDR3 DNA is kept; its 45 bases are in frame from base 1. Ophthalmopathy patients had moderately to severely active disease, Clinical Activity Score of at least 3, NOSPECS grade of at least 4, and duration under 3 months. The study excluded patients with uncontrolled infections, other autoimmune diseases, pregnancy or lactation. Diagnoses relied on clinical symptoms, serum thyroxine and TRAb, thyroid ultrasound and orbital computed tomography. PBMCs were separated from about 10 ml of fresh peripheral blood using Ficoll-Paque density gradient centrifugation. Total RNA was extracted using Trizol reagent, and RNA quality was assessed on an Agilent 2100 Bioanalyzer.

Paper-wide results and their limitations: In cross-validation, a model built on a 13 V-J signature told ophthalmopathy apart from stable hyperthyroidism with approximately 91% sensitivity and approximately 81% specificity, and in testing the same model reached 80%/75%. Sample size was not statistically predetermined, and blinding of investigators to group allocation was not performed. During validation, the model predicted progression to ophthalmopathy a median of about 6.3 months ahead of onset, with just under 71% sensitivity and 72% to 80% specificity. Most expanded thyroid clonotypes (frequency above 0.001) were also detected in blood, suggesting blood repertoires may reflect thyroid immune responses.

The TCR beta CDR3 regions were amplified from the RNA transcripts. For the first round of RT-PCR on the TCR CDR3, the HTBI primer set was used together with the Qiagen OneStep RT-PCR kit. A second multiplex PCR round built the libraries, followed by size selection and purification. Libraries were sequenced paired-end with 100 bp reads on an Illumina HiSeq2000. The original pipeline was this. Raw data were processed with SOAPnuke, discarding reads with adapters, uncalled bases, mean Phred below 15, or no exact constant-primer or identifier match. High-quality paired reads were merged with COPE v1.2.5, and unique nucleotide sequences were defined as clonotypes. MiTCR v1.1 was used to align clonotypes to the IMGT TRBV, TRBD and TRBJ reference segments. The analysis included only V-J combinations with a frequency above 0.0001, which together covered 98% to 99.2% of the repertoires. The TCS score was defined as the ratio of F50 (clonal expansion) to E x V (chaos), calculated using BLOSUM62-based TCRdist between CDR3 peptides within each V-J. Welch's t-statistics and random forest reduced 514 V-J features to some 14, which were used in a naive Bayes classifier (R e1071). Clones were called with MiXCR by TCRdb after fastp trimmed the public reads at Q25, and only in-frame beta chains were retained. Rows merge per CDR3 protein into single entries with the most common DNA and genes. These V and J calls rely on TCRdb rather than the paper's analysis. The sample table lists around 300,000 distinct CDR3 sequences, roughly a fifth of them with a count of one. The top ten hold 35% to 40% of the sample.

The sequence derives from a man aged 45-65 years with Graves' ophthalmopathy. What was sequenced was blood. The rearranged segments are TRBV20-1 and TRBJ2-7; TRBD2 is perhaps the D gene, given 6 matching bases. The encoded CDR3 is CSARDLAESSYEQYF. The nucleotides read TGCAGTGCTAGAGATTTAGCGGAGAGCTCCTACGAGCAGTACTTC.